This is a list of T cell receptor beta chains from one sample in a study of blood T cell repertoires in COVID-19. Assay used: immunoSEQ multiplex PCR; TCRdb lists only in-frame clones, some missing. In the table there are about 94,000 clones, 80% of which are singletons. The sequenced material came from peripheral blood. These receptors all stem from an elderly woman with acute or convalescent COVID-19. CDR3s include the opening cysteine and the closing phenylalanine or tryptophan. The D gene is left open where the match is weak.

16	TRBV5-1	TRBJ2-2	NA	CASSILTGPNTGELFF
15	TRBV2	TRBJ1-4	TRBD1	CASSQQGAANEKLFF
14	TRBV3-1/TRBV3-2	TRBJ2-5	TRBD2	CASSTSGGRKTQYF
15	TRBV5-4	TRBJ2-7	TRBD1	CASSPPGQAYYEQYF
19	TRBV30	TRBJ2-7	TRBD2	CAWSPPRTSGRTKPYEQYF
12	TRBV29-1	TRBJ2-4	TRBD1	CSVIRDRNIQYF
12	TRBV19	TRBJ2-7	NA	CASSGGSYEQYF
13	TRBV2	TRBJ1-1	NA	CASRQNGDTEAFF
16	TRBV18	TRBJ1-4	NA	CASSSLSVATNEKLFF
13	TRBV7-8	TRBJ2-3	NA	CASSLAGVNTQYF
15	TRBV7-9	TRBJ2-1	TRBD2	CASSLMRLADNEQFF
14	TRBV5-1	TRBJ1-1	NA	CASSISTAGTEAFF
15	TRBV5-1	TRBJ2-7	NA	CASSLVAGRSYEQYF
14	TRBV11-2	TRBJ1-3	NA	CASSLWGLGNTIYF
16	TRBV5-1	TRBJ1-6	NA	CASSLGSSSYNSPLHF
13	TRBV7-2	TRBJ1-2	NA	CASSLAGADGYTF
15	TRBV2	TRBJ2-3	TRBD2	CASSESGGPNHTQYF
16	TRBV15	TRBJ2-1	TRBD2	CATRKTSGSWYNEQFF
14	TRBV9	TRBJ1-3	NA	CASSVSLSGNTIYF
14	TRBV5-8	TRBJ2-5	NA	CASSLAPGQETQYF
16	TRBV2	TRBJ1-6	NA	CASSVNRVGNNSPLHF
15	TRBV10-3	TRBJ1-2	TRBD1	CAIEPGQGANYGYTF
15	TRBV12-5	TRBJ1-5	TRBD1	CASGGGQGANQPQHF